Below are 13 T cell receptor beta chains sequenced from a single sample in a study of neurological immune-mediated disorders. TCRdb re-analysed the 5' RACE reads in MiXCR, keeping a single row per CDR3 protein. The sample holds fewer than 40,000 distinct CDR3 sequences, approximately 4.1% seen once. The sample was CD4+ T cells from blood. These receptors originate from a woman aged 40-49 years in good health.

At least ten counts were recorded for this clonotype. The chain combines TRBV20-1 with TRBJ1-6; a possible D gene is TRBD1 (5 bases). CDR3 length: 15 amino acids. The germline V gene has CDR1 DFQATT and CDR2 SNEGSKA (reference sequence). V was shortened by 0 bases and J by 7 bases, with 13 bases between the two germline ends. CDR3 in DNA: TGCAGTGCTAGAGATCCGGGACGGCAAAATTCACCCCTCCACTTT. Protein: CSARDPGRQNSPLHF.

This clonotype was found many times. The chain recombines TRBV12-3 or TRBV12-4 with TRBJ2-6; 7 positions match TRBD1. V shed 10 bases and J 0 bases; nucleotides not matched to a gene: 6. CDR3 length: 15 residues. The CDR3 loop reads CANPGQSSGANVLTF. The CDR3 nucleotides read TGTGCCAACCCGGGACAGTCCTCTGGGGCCAACGTCCTGACTTTC.

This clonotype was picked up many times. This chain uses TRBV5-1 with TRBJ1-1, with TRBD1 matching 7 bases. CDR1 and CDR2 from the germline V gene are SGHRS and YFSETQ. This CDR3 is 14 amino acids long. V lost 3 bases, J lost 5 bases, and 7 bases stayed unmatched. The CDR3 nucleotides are TGCGCCAGCAGCTATGGGGACAGAGGGACTGAAGCTTTCTTT. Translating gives CASSYGDRGTEAFF.

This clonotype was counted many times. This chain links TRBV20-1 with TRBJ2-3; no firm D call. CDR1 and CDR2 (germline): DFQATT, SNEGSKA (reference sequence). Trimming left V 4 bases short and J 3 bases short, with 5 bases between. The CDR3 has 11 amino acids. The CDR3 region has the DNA TGCAGTGCTAAAGGGACAGATACGCAGTATTTT. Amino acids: CSAKGTDTQYF.

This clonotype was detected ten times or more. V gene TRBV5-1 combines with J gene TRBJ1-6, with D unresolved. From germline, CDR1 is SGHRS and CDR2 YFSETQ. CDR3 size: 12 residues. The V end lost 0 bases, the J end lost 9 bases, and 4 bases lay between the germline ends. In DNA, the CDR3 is TGCGCCAGCAGCTTGGATCGTTCACCCCTCCACTTT. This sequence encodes CASSLDRSPLHF. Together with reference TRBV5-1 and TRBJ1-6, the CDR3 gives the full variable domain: KAGVTQTPRYLIKTRGQQVTLSCSPISGHRSVSWYQQTPGQGLQFLFEYFSETQRNKGNFPGRFSGRQFSNSRSEMNVSTLELGDSALYLCASSLDRSPLHFGNGTRLTVT.

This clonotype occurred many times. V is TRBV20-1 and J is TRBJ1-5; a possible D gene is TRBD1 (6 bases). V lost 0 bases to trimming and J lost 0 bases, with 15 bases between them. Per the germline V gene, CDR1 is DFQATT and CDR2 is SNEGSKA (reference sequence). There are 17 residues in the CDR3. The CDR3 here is CSARDYGQKYSNQPQHF. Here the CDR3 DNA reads TGCAGTGCTAGAGACTACGGACAGAAATATAGCAATCAGCCCCAGCATTTT.

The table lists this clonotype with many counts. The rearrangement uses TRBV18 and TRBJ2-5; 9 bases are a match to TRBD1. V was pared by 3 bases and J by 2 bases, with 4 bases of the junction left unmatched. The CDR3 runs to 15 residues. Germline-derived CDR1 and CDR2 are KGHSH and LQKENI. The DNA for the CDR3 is TGTGCCAGCTCACCCCAGACAGGGGGACAAGAGACCCAGTACTTC. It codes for CASSPQTGGQETQYF.

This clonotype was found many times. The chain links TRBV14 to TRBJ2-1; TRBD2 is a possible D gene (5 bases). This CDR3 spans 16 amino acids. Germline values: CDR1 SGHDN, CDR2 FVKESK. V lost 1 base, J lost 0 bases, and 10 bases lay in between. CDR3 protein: CASSQVPGGSYNEQFF. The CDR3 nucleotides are TGTGCCAGCAGCCAAGTTCCCGGAGGCTCCTACAATGAGCAGTTCTTC.

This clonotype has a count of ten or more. This chain's CDR3 is CASSPQRETYNEQFF. The CDR3, as DNA: TGTGCCAGCTCACCACAGCGGGAGACGTACAATGAGCAGTTCTTC. This chain joins TRBV18 and TRBJ2-1; 8 bases are a match to TRBD2. The CDR3 consists of 15 residues. J lost 4 bases, V lost 1 base, and 3 bases had no gene match. CDR1 is KGHSH, CDR2 LQKENI, per germline.

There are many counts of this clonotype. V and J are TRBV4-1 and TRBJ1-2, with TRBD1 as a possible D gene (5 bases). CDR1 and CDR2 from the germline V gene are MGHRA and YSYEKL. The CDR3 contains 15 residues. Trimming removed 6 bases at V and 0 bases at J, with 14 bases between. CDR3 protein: CASSPGTVANYGYTF. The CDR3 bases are TGCGCCAGCAGTCCCGGGACGGTGGCTAACTATGGCTACACCTTC.

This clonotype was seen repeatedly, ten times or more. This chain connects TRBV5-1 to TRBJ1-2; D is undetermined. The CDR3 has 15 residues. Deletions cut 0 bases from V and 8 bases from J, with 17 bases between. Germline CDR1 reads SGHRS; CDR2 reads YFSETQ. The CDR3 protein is CASSLVGSVGRGYTF. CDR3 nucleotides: TGCGCCAGCAGCTTGGTCGGCAGCGTGGGAAGAGGCTACACCTTC. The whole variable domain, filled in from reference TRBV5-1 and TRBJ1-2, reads KAGVTQTPRYLIKTRGQQVTLSCSPISGHRSVSWYQQTPGQGLQFLFEYFSETQRNKGNFPGRFSGRQFSNSRSEMNVSTLELGDSALYLCASSLVGSVGRGYTFGSGTRLTVV.

The CDR3 DNA reads TGCAGTGCTAGGGATACTAGCGGGGGTTATGAGCAGTTCTTC. Protein: CSARDTSGGYEQFF. V and J are TRBV20-1 and TRBJ2-1; 11 nucleotides match TRBD2. Germline CDR1 and CDR2: DFQATT and SNEGSKA (reference sequence). CDR3 length: 14 residues. The V gene end was trimmed by 3 bases and the J gene end by 8 bases; junction bases not matched to a gene: 6.

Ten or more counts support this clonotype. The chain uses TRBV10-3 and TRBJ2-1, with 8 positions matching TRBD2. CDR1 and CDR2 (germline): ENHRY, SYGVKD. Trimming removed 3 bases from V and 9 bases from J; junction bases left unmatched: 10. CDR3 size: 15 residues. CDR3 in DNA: TGTGCCATCAGTGAACGGGGGGGCCCCCCGGGTGAGCAGTTCTTC. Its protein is CAISERGGPPGEQFF.